These 21 T cell receptor beta chains were sequenced from one sample in a study of shared T cell receptors in the human thymus. The table came from immunoSEQ multiplex PCR; TCRdb's copy has only in-frame clones and leaves some out. The repertoire holds more than 550,000 clones, with around 87% as singletons. These sequences were also reported in another study, on human thymus T cells.

The sequencing sample was made of thymocytes. All receptors derive from a boy under two years old with a congenital heart defect.

V is TRBV19 and J is TRBJ1-6; D is possibly TRBD1 (6 bases). V was shortened by 6 bases and J by 7 bases, with 19 bases between the two germline ends. This CDR3 comprises 16 residues. Germline loops: CDR1 LNHDA, CDR2 SQIVND (reference sequence). The CDR3 loop is CASSAWGGQENSPLHF. As DNA, the CDR3 is TGTGCCAGTAGCGCCTGGGGGGGCCAGGAAAATTCACCCCTCCACTTT.

The sample holds one count of this clone. The chain has TRBV5-1 and TRBJ1-2, with TRBD1 matching over 9 bases. CDR3 length equals 19 residues. Germline V lookup: CDR1 SGHRS, CDR2 YFSETQ. V shed 0 bases, J shed 3 bases, and the junction held 15 bases outside the gene matches. Here the CDR3 DNA reads TGCGCCAGCAGCTTGGGTCTCGTATCATCGGGACAGGGATACTATGGCTACACCTTC. Encoded protein: CASSLGLVSSGQGYYGYTF.

This chain connects TRBV27 to TRBJ2-1; TRBD1 aligns across 9 bases. Germline V gene lookup returns CDR1 MNHEY and CDR2 SMNVEV (reference sequence). V dropped 4 bases and J dropped 1; count of bases not matched to a gene: 8. The CDR3 spans 17 residues. CDR3 nucleotides: TGTGCCAGCAGTTCGCCTCCGGACAGGGGTTCCTACAATGAGCAGTTCTTC. Amino acid sequence: CASSSPPDRGSYNEQFF.

The chain recombines TRBV7-6 with TRBJ2-1, with a tentative D call TRBD1 (5 bases). CDR3 length: 18 amino acids. Trimming cost V 0 bases and J 0 bases, with 15 bases left between them. Germline V gene sequence: CDR1 SGHVS, CDR2 FNYEAQ. The DNA for the CDR3 is TGTGCCAGCAGCTTAGCGTTTGTCAGGGCCAGCTCCTACAATGAGCAGTTCTTC. Amino acid sequence: CASSLAFVRASSYNEQFF.

The rearrangement joins TRBV7-8 to TRBJ1-5; D ambiguous. The CDR3 covers 15 residues. Germline V CDR1 and CDR2: SGHVS, FQNEAQ. V gave up 5 bases and J gave up 2 bases, with 13 bases separating them. CDR3 nucleotide sequence: TGTGCCAGCAGCCCCCATCCGAGGGGCAATCAGCCCCAGCATTTT. Its translation: CASSPHPRGNQPQHF.

The V gene is TRBV28, the J gene TRBJ1-6; D is possibly TRBD1 (6 bases). This CDR3 has 14 amino acids. Germline CDR1 MDHEN, CDR2 SYDVKM. V lost 6 bases to trimming and J lost 16 bases, with 22 bases between them. CDR3 DNA sequence: TGTGCCAGCAGCATAATTCAGGGGTTTATGACTCTCCACTTT. Its translation is CASSIIQGFMTLHF.

The chain carries TRBV12-5 and TRBJ1-5; D ambiguous. From germline, CDR1 is LGHNT and CDR2 FRNRAP. There are 17 residues in the CDR3. V lost 0 bases and J 3 bases, leaving 15 bases between the germline ends. CDR3 coding DNA: TGTGCTAGTGGTTTGGTCACGGGAGACCCCCTCAATCAGCCCCAGCATTTT. Protein: CASGLVTGDPLNQPQHF.

The rearrangement uses TRBV4-1 and TRBJ2-7, with D unresolved. The V gene's germline CDR1 is MGHRA and CDR2 YSYEKL. V lost 1 base and J lost 3, with 7 bases in between. The CDR3 is 13 amino acids. The CDR3 reads CASSQGANYEQYF. CDR3 DNA: TGCGCCAGCAGCCAAGGGGCCAACTACGAGCAGTACTTC.

CDR3 loop: CSARGGGSQHF. In DNA, the CDR3 is TGCAGTGCTAGAGGAGGGGGTTCCCAGCATTTT. J is TRBJ1-5 and V is TRBV20-1; D is possibly TRBD1 (6 bases). The CDR3 sequence is 11 residues long. V was clipped by 1 base and J by 11 bases, with 9 bases between them. Germline V gene lookup returns CDR1 DFQATT and CDR2 SNEGSKA (reference sequence).

As DNA, the CDR3 is TGCGCCAGCAGCCGACACGTTCACGGGACTAGCGGGGGGGCCAAAGAGACCCAGTACTTC. It is translated as CASSRHVHGTSGGAKETQYF. The chain couples TRBV4-1 to TRBJ2-5, with 16 bases that match TRBD2. Trimming cost V 4 bases and J 3 bases; bases outside gene matches: 14. Germline-derived CDR1 and CDR2 are MGHRA and YSYEKL. The CDR3 runs 20 residues.

This chain connects TRBV4-1 to TRBJ1-1, with 8 bases aligning to TRBD1. The CDR3 is 15 residues long. The V and J ends lost 1 base and 0 bases, in that order; junction bases with no gene match: 1. Germline lookup yields CDR1 MGHRA and CDR2 YSYEKL. DNA of the CDR3: TGCGCCAGCAGCCAAGGACAGGGGTTGAACACTGAAGCTTTCTTT. Translation gives CASSQGQGLNTEAFF.

V usage is TRBV15 and J usage is TRBJ2-4; D perhaps matches TRBD2 (6 bases). The germline V and J ends were trimmed by 2 bases and 4 bases, with 12 bases remaining between them. Germline CDR1 is LNHNV and CDR2 is YYDKDF (reference sequence). The CDR3 loop spans 15 amino acids. For the CDR3, the DNA is TGTGCCACCAGCAGAACCAACAGCGGGAAAAACATTCAGTACTTC. This encodes CATSRTNSGKNIQYF.

This clone was picked up one time. The chain couples TRBV25-1 to TRBJ1-1; tentative D call: TRBD1 (5 bases). V lost 8 bases, J lost 1 base, and 14 bases lay in between. The CDR3 runs 14 residues. CDR1 MGHDK and CDR2 SYGVNS come from the germline V gene. The CDR3 loop reads CASRGAIPNTEAFF. The CDR3 DNA reads as TGTGCCAGCCGCGGGGCCATACCGAACACTGAAGCTTTCTTT.

A single count supports this clone. The chain links TRBV9 to TRBJ1-2; no clear D gene. CDR1 and CDR2 from the germline V gene are SGDLS and YYNGEE. The CDR3 is made up of 17 amino acids. V lost 3 bases and J lost 3, with 21 bases in between. The CDR3 loop is CASSASARQSMYYGYTF. CDR3 bases: TGTGCCAGCAGCGCGTCGGCGAGGCAGTCGATGTACTATGGCTACACCTTC.

The chain joins TRBV10-2 to TRBJ1-2, with D possibly matching TRBD1 (5 bases). Trimming took off 5 bases at V and 0 bases at J, with 10 bases between the two ends. This CDR3 has 14 amino acids. Germline loops: CDR1 WSHSY, CDR2 SAAADI. CDR3 in amino acids: CASSTDSPNYGYTF. The CDR3 DNA reads as TGCGCCAGCAGTACCGACAGTCCTAACTATGGCTACACCTTC.

V is TRBV5-4 and J is TRBJ2-1; D not certain. Germline V gene sequence: CDR1 SGHNT, CDR2 YYREEE (reference sequence). The V gene lost 4 bases and the J gene lost 0 bases, with 11 bases spanning the gap. This CDR3 region has 15 residues. The DNA for the CDR3 is TGTGCCAGCAGCCTGGCGCTAACCTCCTACAATGAGCAGTTCTTC. Translating gives CASSLALTSYNEQFF.

The rearrangement uses TRBV2 and TRBJ2-5, with a possible D match to TRBD1 (5 bases). CDR3 length: 14 amino acids. Trimming pared 6 bases from V and 3 bases from J, leaving 14 bases between. Germline assignment: CDR1 SNHLY and CDR2 FYNNEI. CDR3 sequence: CASRGYDSEETQYF. The CDR3 coding sequence is TGTGCCAGCAGGGGTTATGACAGTGAAGAGACCCAGTACTTC.

This clone was picked up one time. The rearrangement joins TRBV5-6 to TRBJ1-2; 8 nucleotides match TRBD1. The CDR3 length is 15 residues. Germline V gene sequence: CDR1 SGHDT, CDR2 YYEEEE. Trimming took 3 bases from V and 6 from J; bases not matched to a gene: 10. The CDR3 spells CASSSDRGGSDGYTF. The CDR3 coding sequence is TGTGCCAGCAGCTCCGACAGGGGAGGGTCTGATGGCTACACCTTC.

J is TRBJ2-7 and V is TRBV5-8; D may be TRBD1 (5 bases). The germline V gene encodes CDR1 SGHTS and CDR2 YDEGEE. The V end lost 5 bases, the J end lost 3 bases, and 21 bases lay between the germline ends. The CDR3 runs to 16 residues. CDR3 sequence (DNA): TGTGCCAGCAGTCTAGTAAGGGGCCCGGTGGGCTACGAGCAGTACTTC. This translates into CASSLVRGPVGYEQYF. Full variable domain (outside the CDR3, taken from reference TRBV5-8 and TRBJ2-7): EAGVTQSPTHLIKTRGQQATLRCSPISGHTSVYWYQQALGLGLQFLLWYDEGEERNRGNFPPRFSGRQFPNYSSELNVNALELEDSALYLCASSLVRGPVGYEQYFGPGTRLTVT.

This chain joins TRBV12-5 and TRBJ2-1; 10 nucleotides align to TRBD2. Germline CDR1 and CDR2: LGHNT and FRNRAP. Germline trimming cut 0 bases from V and 7 bases from J; bases unmatched to any gene: 18. The CDR3 spans 20 residues. CDR3 protein: CASGLVRAPAGGPQTNEQFF. The CDR3 DNA reads as TGTGCTAGTGGTTTGGTACGGGCACCAGCGGGAGGGCCTCAAACGAATGAGCAGTTCTTC.

The gene calls are TRBV5-1 and TRBJ2-3, with 9 bases lining up with TRBD2. The J segment lost 6 bases and the V segment lost 0 bases, leaving 8 bases of the junction unmatched. The CDR3 has 16 residues. Germline assignment: CDR1 SGHRS and CDR2 YFSETQ. CDR3 in DNA: TGCGCCAGCAGCTTGGTTGTAGCGGGAGTTAAGGATACGCAGTATTTT. It translates to CASSLVVAGVKDTQYF.